The table lists the clone carrying this T cell receptor beta chain with a few counts. Its antigen is undetermined. These data originate in a study of T-cell memory formation after mild COVID-19. Study at large: TCR clusters were largely donor specific.

From 5'RACE with constant-segment primers came TCR alpha and TCR beta cDNA libraries that carried sample barcodes and UMIs. MiXCR was run by TCRdb on the 5' RACE reads, yielding one entry per CDR3 protein. Among 200,000 to 300,000 distinct CDR3 sequences listed, around 15% were seen once. The germline CDR1 and CDR2 sequences are KGHDR and SFDVKD. V shed 0 bases and J shed 8 bases, with 10 bases lying between them. The CDR3 contains 14 residues. Whole-study results and caveats: Clones contracting over day 15 to 85 were CD4/CD8 balanced, with later expanders leaning CD4+. There was no confirmation that second-wave clones peaking on day 37 were SARS-CoV-2 specific.

Sequencing was performed on PBMCs or a T cell subset sorted from them (not recorded which). This TCR was recovered from a man aged 18-30 years who had mild COVID-19 (a few samples of this study predate the infection). Cell type and time point are not known. V gene TRBV24-1 combines with J gene TRBJ2-1; D is undetermined. The CDR3 DNA is TGTGCCACCAGTGATTTGAAAGTTGGAGATGAGCAGTTCTTC. Encoded protein: CATSDLKVGDEQFF.